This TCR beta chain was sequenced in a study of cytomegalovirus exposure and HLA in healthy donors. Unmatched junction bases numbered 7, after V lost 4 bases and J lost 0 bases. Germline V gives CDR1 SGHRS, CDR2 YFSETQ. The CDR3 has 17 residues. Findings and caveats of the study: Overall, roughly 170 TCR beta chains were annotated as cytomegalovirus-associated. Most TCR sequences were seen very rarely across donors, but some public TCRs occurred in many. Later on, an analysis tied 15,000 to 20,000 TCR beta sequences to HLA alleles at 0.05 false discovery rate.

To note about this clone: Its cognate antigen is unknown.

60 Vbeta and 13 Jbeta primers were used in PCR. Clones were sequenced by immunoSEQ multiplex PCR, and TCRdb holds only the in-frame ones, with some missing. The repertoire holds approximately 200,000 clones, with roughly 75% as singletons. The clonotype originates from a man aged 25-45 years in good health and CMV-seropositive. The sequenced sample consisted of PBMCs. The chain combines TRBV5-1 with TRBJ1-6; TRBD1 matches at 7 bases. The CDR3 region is CASSRGTASSYNSPLHF. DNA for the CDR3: TGCGCCAGCAGCCGGGGGACAGCCAGCTCCTATAATTCACCCCTCCACTTT.